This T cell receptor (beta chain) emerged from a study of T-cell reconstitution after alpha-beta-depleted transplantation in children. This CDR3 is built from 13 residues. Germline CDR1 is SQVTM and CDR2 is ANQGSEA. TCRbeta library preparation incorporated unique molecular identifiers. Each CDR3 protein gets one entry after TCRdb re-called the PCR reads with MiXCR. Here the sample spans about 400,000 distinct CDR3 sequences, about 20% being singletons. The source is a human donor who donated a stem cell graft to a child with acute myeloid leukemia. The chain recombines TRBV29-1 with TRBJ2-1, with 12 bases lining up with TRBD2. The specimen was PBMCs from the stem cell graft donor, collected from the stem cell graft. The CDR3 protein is CSLTSGGLNEQFF. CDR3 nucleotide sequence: TGCAGTCTAACTAGCGGGGGGCTCAATGAGCAGTTCTTC.